This T cell receptor (beta chain) came from a study of T cells in Graves' hyperthyroidism and ophthalmopathy. Whole-study findings and limits: The model forecast ophthalmopathy, anticipating it by a median around 6.5 months before onset.

This clonotype was seen at least ten times. The target antigen is unknown. Authors of the study amplified TCR beta CDR3 regions from RNA transcripts. RT-PCR in the first round (using the HTBI primer set) targeted the TCR CDR3. Using its own MiXCR run on the multiplex PCR reads, TCRdb lists one record per CDR3 protein. The table includes 360,000 or so distinct CDR3 sequences, 15% to 20% detected once. The CDR3 extends over 14 amino acids. Deletions cut 5 bases from V and 2 bases from J, with 15 bases between. Germline CDR1 and CDR2: DFQATT and SNEGSKA (reference sequence). The origin of this receptor is a woman between 40 and 50 years old with Graves' ophthalmopathy. This sequence joins TRBV20-1 and TRBJ1-2, with D possibly TRBD1 on 6 matching bases. The sequenced sample consisted of blood. CDR3 nucleotides: TGCAGTGCTCGTTTAGCAGGGGTGAACTATGGCTACACCTTC. Protein: CSARLAGVNYGYTF.